A single sample gave rise to the 7 T cell receptor beta chains below, sequenced in a study of cytomegalovirus exposure and HLA in healthy donors. Use of 60 Vbeta and 13 Jbeta primers characterized the PCR. Profiling relied on immunoSEQ multiplex PCR, and the TCRdb table lists in-frame clones only, not all of them. The sample has approximately 180,000 clones, more than 75% seen once. The source material was PBMCs. The receptors derive from a girl younger than two in good health and CMV-seronegative.

This clone was recorded a few times. The CDR3 sequence: CASSQVAGLGNIQYF. The CDR3 DNA reads as TGTGCCAGCAGTCAGGTGGCAGGGCTTGGAAACATTCAGTACTTC. The rearrangement uses TRBV6-5 and TRBJ2-4, with a weak D call TRBD1 (5 bases). The CDR3 totals 15 residues. V lost 5 bases to trimming and J lost 6 bases, with 17 bases between them. CDR1 is MNHEY, CDR2 SVGAGI, per germline.

The rearrangement joins TRBV29-1 to TRBJ1-2, with D possibly TRBD1 on 5 matching bases. The CDR3 extends over 11 amino acids. With 7 bases removed from V and 7 bases from J, the gap between germline ends came to 13 bases. CDR1 and CDR2 (germline): SQVTM, ANQGSEA. CDR3 protein: CSAQTVSGYTF. CDR3 coding DNA: TGCAGCGCCCAGACAGTTAGTGGCTACACCTTC.

The chain has TRBV27 and TRBJ2-1, with 7 bases identical to TRBD1. Germline V CDR1 and CDR2: MNHEY, SMNVEV (reference sequence). This CDR3 is built from 16 residues. Trimming removed 3 bases from V and 2 bases from J; junction bases left unmatched: 7. CDR3 bases: TGTGCCAGCAGTTTCGCGCCGACAGGGCCCTACAATGAGCAGTTCTTC. Residues: CASSFAPTGPYNEQFF.

This chain uses TRBV2 with TRBJ2-1; TRBD2 matches at 7 bases. This CDR3 has 14 amino acids. The V segment lost 8 bases and the J segment 3 bases; nucleotides outside the gene matches: 7. Germline V gene data show CDR1 as SNHLY and CDR2 as FYNNEI. The CDR3 is CASLPSGDYNEQFF. Here the CDR3 DNA reads TGTGCCAGCCTTCCTAGCGGTGACTACAATGAGCAGTTCTTC.

The V and J genes are TRBV6-1 and TRBJ2-7; TRBD1 matches 10 bases. Unmatched junction bases numbered 5, after V lost 6 bases and J lost 3 bases. Germline V gene sequence: CDR1 MNHNS, CDR2 SASEGT. The CDR3 sequence is 14 residues long. CDR3 residues: CASSPGQGSYEQYF. The CDR3 DNA follows: TGTGCCAGCAGCCCGGGACAGGGGAGCTACGAGCAGTACTTC.

The CDR3: CASSRRGPLEKLFF. The CDR3, as DNA: TGTGCCAGCAGCCGGAGGGGGCCATTGGAAAAACTGTTTTTT. The chain is built from TRBV7-8 and TRBJ1-4, with 7 nucleotides matching TRBD1. Germline trimming cut 5 bases from V and 8 bases from J; bases unmatched to any gene: 8. CDR1 is SGHVS and CDR2 is FQNEAQ in the germline V gene. CDR3 length equals 14 residues.

CDR3 protein: CASGLEGAPNIQYF. The DNA for the CDR3 is TGCGCCAGCGGCCTAGAGGGGGCGCCAAACATTCAGTACTTC. This chain uses TRBV5-1 with TRBJ2-4; TRBD1 matches at 7 bases. Germline CDR1 SGHRS, CDR2 YFSETQ. This CDR3 spans 14 amino acids. The junction had 10 bases not matched to a gene; V was cut back by 7 bases and J by 6 bases.